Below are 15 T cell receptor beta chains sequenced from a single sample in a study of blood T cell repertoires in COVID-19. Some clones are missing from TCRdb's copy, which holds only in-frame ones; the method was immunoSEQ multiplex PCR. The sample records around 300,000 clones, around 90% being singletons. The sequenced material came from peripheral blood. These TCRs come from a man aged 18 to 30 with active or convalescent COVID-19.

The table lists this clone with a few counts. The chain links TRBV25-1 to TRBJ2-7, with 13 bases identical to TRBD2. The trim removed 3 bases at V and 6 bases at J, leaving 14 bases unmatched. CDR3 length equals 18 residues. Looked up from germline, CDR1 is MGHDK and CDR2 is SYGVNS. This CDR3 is CASSDPVCVTSGRAEQYF. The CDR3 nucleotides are TGTGCCAGCAGTGATCCGGTTTGTGTCACTAGCGGGAGGGCCGAGCAGTACTTC.

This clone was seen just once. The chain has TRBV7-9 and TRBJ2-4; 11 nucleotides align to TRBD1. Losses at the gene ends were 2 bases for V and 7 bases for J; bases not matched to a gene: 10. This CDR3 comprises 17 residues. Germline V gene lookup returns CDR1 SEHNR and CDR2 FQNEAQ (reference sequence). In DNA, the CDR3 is TGTGCCAGCAGCTTATTCGACGAGGACAGGGGGCTTAACATTCAGTACTTC. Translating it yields CASSLFDEDRGLNIQYF.

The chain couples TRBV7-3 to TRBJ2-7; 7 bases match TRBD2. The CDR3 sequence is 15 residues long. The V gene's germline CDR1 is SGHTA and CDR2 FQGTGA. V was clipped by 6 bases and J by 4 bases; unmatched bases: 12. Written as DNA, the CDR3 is TGTGCCAGCAGTCACTCGGCTAGCGGTCCATACGAGCAGTACTTC. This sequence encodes CASSHSASGPYEQYF.

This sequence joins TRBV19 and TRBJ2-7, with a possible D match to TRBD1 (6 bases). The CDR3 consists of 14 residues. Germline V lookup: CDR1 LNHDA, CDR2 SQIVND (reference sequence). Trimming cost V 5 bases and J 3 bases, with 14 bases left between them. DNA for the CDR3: TGTGCCAGTAGTCCAGGGGTTTGGGACTACGAGCAGTACTTC. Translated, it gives CASSPGVWDYEQYF.

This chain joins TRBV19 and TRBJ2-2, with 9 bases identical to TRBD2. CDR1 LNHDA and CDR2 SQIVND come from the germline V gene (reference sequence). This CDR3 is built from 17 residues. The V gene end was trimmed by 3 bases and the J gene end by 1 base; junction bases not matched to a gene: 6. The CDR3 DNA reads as TGTGCCAGTAGTATTCACTTAGCGGGGGAGAACACCGGGGAGCTGTTTTTT. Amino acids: CASSIHLAGENTGELFF.

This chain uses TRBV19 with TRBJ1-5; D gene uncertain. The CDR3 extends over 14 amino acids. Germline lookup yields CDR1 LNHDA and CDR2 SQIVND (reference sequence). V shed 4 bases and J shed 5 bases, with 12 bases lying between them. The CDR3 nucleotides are TGTGCCAGTAGTAATGGCCAGTCTGATCAGCCCCAGCATTTT. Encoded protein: CASSNGQSDQPQHF.

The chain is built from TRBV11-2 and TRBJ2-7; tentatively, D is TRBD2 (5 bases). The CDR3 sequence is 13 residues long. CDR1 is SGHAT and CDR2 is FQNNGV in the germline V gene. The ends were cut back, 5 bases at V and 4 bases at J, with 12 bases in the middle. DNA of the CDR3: TGTGCCAGCAGCCAATTCCGGGGTTACGAGCAGTACTTC. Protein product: CASSQFRGYEQYF. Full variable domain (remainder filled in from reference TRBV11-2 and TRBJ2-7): EAGVAQSPRYKIIEKRQSVAFWCNPISGHATLYWYQQILGQGPKLLIQFQNNGVVDDSQLPKDRFSAERLKGVDSTLKIQPAKLEDSAVYLCASSQFRGYEQYFGPGTRLTVT.

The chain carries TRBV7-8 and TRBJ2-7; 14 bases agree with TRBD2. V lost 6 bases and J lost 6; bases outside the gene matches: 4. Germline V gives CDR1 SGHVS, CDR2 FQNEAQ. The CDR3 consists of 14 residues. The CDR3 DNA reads TGTGCCAGCAGGGGACTAGCGGGAGTCCCCGAGCAGTACTTC. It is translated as CASRGLAGVPEQYF.

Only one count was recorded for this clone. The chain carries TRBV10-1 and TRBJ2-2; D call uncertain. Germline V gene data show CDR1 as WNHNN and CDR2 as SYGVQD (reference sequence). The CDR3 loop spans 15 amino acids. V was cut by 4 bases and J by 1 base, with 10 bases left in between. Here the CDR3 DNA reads TGCGCCAGCAGTGGTCAACTTCAGAACACCGGGGAGCTGTTTTTT. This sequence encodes CASSGQLQNTGELFF.

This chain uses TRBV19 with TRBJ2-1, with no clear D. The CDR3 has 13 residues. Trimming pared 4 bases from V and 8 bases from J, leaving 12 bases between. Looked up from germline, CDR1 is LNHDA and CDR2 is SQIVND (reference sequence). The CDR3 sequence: CASSTSLVYEQFF. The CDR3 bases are TGTGCCAGTAGTACCTCCCTCGTGTATGAGCAGTTCTTC.

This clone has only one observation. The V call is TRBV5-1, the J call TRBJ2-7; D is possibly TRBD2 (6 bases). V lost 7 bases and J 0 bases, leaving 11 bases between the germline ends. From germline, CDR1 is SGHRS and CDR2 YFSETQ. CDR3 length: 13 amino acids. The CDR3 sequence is CASAREDSYEQYF. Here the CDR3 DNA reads TGCGCCAGCGCGAGGGAGGACTCCTACGAGCAGTACTTC.

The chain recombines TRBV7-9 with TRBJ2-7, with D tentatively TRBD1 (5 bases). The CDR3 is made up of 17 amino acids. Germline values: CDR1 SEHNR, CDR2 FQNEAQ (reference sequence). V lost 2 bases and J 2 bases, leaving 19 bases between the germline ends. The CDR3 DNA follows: TGTGCCAGCAGCTTACCAGTAGACAGCATGACAACCTACGAGCAGTACTTC. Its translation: CASSLPVDSMTTYEQYF.

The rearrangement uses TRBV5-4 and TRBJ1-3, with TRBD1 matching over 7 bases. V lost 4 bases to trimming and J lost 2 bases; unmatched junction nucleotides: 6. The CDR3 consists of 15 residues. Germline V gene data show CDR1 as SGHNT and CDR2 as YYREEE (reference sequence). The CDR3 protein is CASSSTGVPGNTIYF. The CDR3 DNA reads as TGTGCCAGCAGCAGCACAGGGGTTCCTGGAAACACCATATATTTT.

CDR3 residues: CASSALTGIDGYTF. DNA for the CDR3: TGCGCCAGCAGCGCTTTGACAGGGATCGATGGCTACACCTTC. The chain employs TRBV5-1 and TRBJ1-2; 7 bases line up with TRBD1. Per germline, CDR1 SGHRS and CDR2 YFSETQ. The CDR3 runs to 14 residues. Trimming removed 4 bases from V and 6 bases from J; junction bases left unmatched: 9. Full variable domain (outside the CDR3, taken from reference TRBV5-1 and TRBJ1-2): KAGVTQTPRYLIKTRGQQVTLSCSPISGHRSVSWYQQTPGQGLQFLFEYFSETQRNKGNFPGRFSGRQFSNSRSEMNVSTLELGDSALYLCASSALTGIDGYTFGSGTRLTVV.

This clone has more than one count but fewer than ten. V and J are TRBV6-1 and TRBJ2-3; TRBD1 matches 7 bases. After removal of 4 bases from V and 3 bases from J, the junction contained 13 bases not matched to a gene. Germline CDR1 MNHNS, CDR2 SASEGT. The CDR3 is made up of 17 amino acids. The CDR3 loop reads CASSAPRGTVRTDTQYF. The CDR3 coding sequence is TGTGCCAGCAGTGCCCCCAGGGGGACGGTACGAACAGATACGCAGTATTTT.